The rows below give T cell receptor beta chains drawn from one sample of a study of blood T cell repertoires in COVID-19. Clones were sequenced by immunoSEQ multiplex PCR, and TCRdb holds only the in-frame ones, with some missing. Seen here are 290,000 or so clones, approximately 85% observed once, and the top ten hold approximately 5.1%. Sequencing used peripheral blood. Source of these receptors: a man aged 45-60 years with active or convalescent COVID-19. Both conserved end residues are part of each CDR3.

v_gene	j_gene	len	CDR3aa
TRBV4-1	TRBJ2-7	15	CASRLAAVGLYEQYF
TRBV7-8	TRBJ2-5	14	CASSSWTGKETQYF
TRBV15	TRBJ2-6	18	CATSRVPSEWSGANVLTF
TRBV5-1	TRBJ2-3	16	CASSLGVRASTDTQYF
TRBV3-1/TRBV3-2	TRBJ2-1	12	CASSLEVDEQFF
TRBV27	TRBJ1-5	12	CASSSLNQPQHF
TRBV7-8	TRBJ2-1	17	CASSQLRTSGGLNEQFF
TRBV2	TRBJ2-7	12	CASSSQGNEQYF
TRBV21-1	TRBJ1-1	16	CASSNRKEERHTEAFF
TRBV2	TRBJ1-5	15	CASTGRGSSNQPQHF
TRBV30	TRBJ1-6	16	CAWSPAGTGFYSPLHF
TRBV5-5	TRBJ2-4	13	CASSRGAENIQYF
TRBV5-1	TRBJ2-5	13	CASSVTGKETQYF
TRBV28	TRBJ1-1	13	CASSSPGVTEAFF
TRBV6-1	TRBJ2-7	16	CASSATGTGALYEQYF
TRBV4-1	TRBJ1-4	16	CASSPIYTATNEKLFF
TRBV3-1/TRBV3-2	TRBJ1-6	16	CASRTGTGGYNSPLHF
TRBV3-1/TRBV3-2	TRBJ1-1	14	CASSQRPGGTEAFF
TRBV18	TRBJ1-5	14	CASSREDGNQPQHF
TRBV19	TRBJ1-2	15	CASSIDTKKAYGYTF
TRBV9	TRBJ1-4	15	CASSVEGSGDEKLFF
TRBV2	TRBJ1-3	18	CASREHLTSRDSGNTIYF
TRBV7-9	TRBJ2-1	18	CASSFFRTSGASYNEQFF
TRBV5-1	TRBJ2-7	15	CASSFGTGGDYEQYF
TRBV10-3	TRBJ2-5	14	CATGTGRAAETQYF
TRBV30	TRBJ1-4	13	CAWSPDSGGKLFF
TRBV5-4	TRBJ1-2	16	CASSQSRGLTDYGYTF
TRBV5-6	TRBJ1-6	18	CASRPPSTDRGWNSPLHF
TRBV19	TRBJ2-1	16	CASSIPAWEGYNEQFF